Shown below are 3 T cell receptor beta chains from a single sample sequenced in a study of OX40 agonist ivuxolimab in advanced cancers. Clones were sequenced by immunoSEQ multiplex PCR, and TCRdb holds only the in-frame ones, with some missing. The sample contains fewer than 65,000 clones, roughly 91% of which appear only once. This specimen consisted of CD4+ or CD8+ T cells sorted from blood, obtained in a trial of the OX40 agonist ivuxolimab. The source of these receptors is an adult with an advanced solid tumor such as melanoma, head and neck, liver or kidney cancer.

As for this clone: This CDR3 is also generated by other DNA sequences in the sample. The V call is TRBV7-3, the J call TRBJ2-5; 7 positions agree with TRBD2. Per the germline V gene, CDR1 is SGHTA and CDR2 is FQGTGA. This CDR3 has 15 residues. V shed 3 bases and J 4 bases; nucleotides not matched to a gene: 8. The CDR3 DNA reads TGTGCCAGCAGCTTCGAGGCGGGGGTCAGAGAGACCCAGTACTTC. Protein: CASSFEAGVRETQYF.

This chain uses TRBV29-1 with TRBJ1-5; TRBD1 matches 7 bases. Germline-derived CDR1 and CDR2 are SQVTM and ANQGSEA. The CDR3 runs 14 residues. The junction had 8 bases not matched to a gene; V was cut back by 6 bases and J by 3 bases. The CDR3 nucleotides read TGCAGCGTGTCCCACGGGACAGACAATCAGCCCCAGCATTTT. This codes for CSVSHGTDNQPQHF.

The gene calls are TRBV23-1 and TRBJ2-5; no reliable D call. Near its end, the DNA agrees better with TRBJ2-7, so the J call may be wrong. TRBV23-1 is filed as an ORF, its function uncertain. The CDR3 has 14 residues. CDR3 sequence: CASSQSMARYEQYF. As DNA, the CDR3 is TGCGCCAGCAGTCAATCGATGGCACGCTACGAGCAGTACTTC.